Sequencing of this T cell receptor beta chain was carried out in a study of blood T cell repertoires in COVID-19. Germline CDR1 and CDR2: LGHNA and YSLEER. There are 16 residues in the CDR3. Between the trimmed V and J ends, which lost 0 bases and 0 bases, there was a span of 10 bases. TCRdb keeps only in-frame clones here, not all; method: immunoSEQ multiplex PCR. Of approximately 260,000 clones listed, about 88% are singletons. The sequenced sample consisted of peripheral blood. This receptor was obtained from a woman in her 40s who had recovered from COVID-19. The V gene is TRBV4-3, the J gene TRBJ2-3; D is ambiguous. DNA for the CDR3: TGCGCCAGCAGCCAAGAAAGTGCGGTTAGCACAGATACGCAGTATTTT. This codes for CASSQESAVSTDTQYF.